This TCR beta chain derives from a study of T cell responses to AZD1222 COVID-19 vaccine. Study-level findings and limits: Only after the peak T cell response were repertoires sampled. As reported, nearly half of all spike-specific TCRs target variant regions that are unmutated. Females outnumbered males among donors, who were mostly white British; clonal diversity was possibly underestimated. Spike regions recognized by vaccine-associated CD4 TCRs spanned the protein, led by 160-218 and 743-854.

V was clipped by 0 bases and J by 0 bases; unmatched bases: 2. CDR3 length equals 15 residues. Germline V lookup: CDR1 SGHNT, CDR2 YYREEE (reference sequence). The data were produced by immunoSEQ multiplex PCR, yet TCRdb's version contains in-frame clones alone and is incomplete. The table has about 69,000 clones, just over 85% seen once. Turning to this clone: The antigen is not known.

The rearrangement uses TRBV5-4 and TRBJ2-7; 8 bases are a match to TRBD2. This clonotype was obtained from an adult in good health. Source: peripheral blood, taken on day 0 of AZD1222 vaccination. The DNA for the CDR3 is TGTGCCAGCAGCTTGGATAGCGGGGACTCCTACGAGCAGTACTTC. Protein product: CASSLDSGDSYEQYF.